The rows below give T cell receptor beta chains drawn from one sample of a study of T cells after yellow fever vaccination. TCRdb fed the 5' RACE reads into MiXCR, producing one record per CDR3 protein. The sample includes some 340,000 distinct CDR3 sequences, approximately 11% of them seen just once. The sample consisted of CD4+ T cells sorted from PBMCs, taken 45 days after the yellow fever booster vaccination. These receptors originate from a man in his late teens or twenties who received the YFV17D yellow fever vaccine. The CDR3 runs from the conserved cysteine through the conserved F or W. The D gene is left open where the match is weak. For some rows the clone size is stated as once, few or many, or as a class when expanded; others skip it.

TRBJ2-7	many	TRBV6-6	-	TGTGCCAGCAGTTTAGCTAGCCGCTACGAGCAGTACTTC	CASSLASRYEQYF
TRBJ2-3	many	TRBV4-3	TRBD2	TGCGCCAGCAGCCAAGATCCAGCGGGGGATACGCAGTATTTT	CASSQDPAGDTQYF
TRBJ2-3	many	TRBV7-2	-	TGTGCCAGCAGCTTCACCCCAGATACGCAGTATTTT	CASSFTPDTQYF
TRBJ1-1	few	TRBV3-1	TRBD1	TGTGCCAGCAGCCAAGTGCTCGGGACAGGGGGGTGGAACACTGAAGCTTTCTTT	CASSQVLGTGGWNTEAFF
TRBJ2-3	-	TRBV19	-	TGTGCCGCTCGCCGAGGGTATGGCACAGATACGCAGTATTTT	CAARRGYGTDTQYF
TRBJ1-6	-	TRBV7-2	-	TGTGCCAGCAGCTTATGGGGGGACACCTATAATTCACCCCTCCACTTT	CASSLWGDTYNSPLHF
TRBJ2-3	-	TRBV6-5	TRBD1	TGTGCCAGCAGTTACTCTTGGACAGGGGGCCGGGGGAGCACAGATACGCAGTATTTT	CASSYSWTGGRGSTDTQYF
TRBJ1-4	few	TRBV20-1	-	TGCAGTGCTAGAGGATACAGGGCCCTGTTTTTT	CSARGYRALFF
TRBJ2-1	few	TRBV5-1	-	TGCGCCAGCAGCTCCCTCCAAAACAATGAGCAGTTCTTC	CASSSLQNNEQFF
TRBJ1-1	few	TRBV27	TRBD1	TGTGCCAGCAGTTTATCGAGGGCAGGGGGCGCGTCGGCTTTCTTT	CASSLSRAGGASAFF